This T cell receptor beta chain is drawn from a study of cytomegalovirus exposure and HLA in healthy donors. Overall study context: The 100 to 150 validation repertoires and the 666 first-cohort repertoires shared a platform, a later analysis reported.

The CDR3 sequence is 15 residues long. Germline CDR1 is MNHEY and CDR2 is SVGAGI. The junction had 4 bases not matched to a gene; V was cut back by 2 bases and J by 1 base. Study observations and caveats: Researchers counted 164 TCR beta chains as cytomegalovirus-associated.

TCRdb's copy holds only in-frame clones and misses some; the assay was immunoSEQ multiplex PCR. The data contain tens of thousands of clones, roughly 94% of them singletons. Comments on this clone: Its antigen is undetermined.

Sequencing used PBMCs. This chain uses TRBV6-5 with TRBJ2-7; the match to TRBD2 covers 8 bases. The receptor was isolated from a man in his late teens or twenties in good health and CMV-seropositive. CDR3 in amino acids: CASSYRAGGSYEQYF. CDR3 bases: TGTGCCAGCAGTTACCGGGCGGGGGGATCCTACGAGCAGTACTTC.